The sequence of this T cell receptor (beta chain) was determined in a study of blood T cell repertoires in COVID-19. The assay was immunoSEQ multiplex PCR, and TCRdb's table has in-frame clones only and misses some. The data contain roughly 500,000 clones, around 85% of them seen just once; the ten biggest clones take up more than 3%. This clonotype originated in a human donor in a cohort sampled during active COVID-19. The sample comprised peripheral blood.

CDR3 sequence reads: CASSQEAANTGELFF. CDR3 DNA sequence: TGTGCCAGCAGCCAAGAGGCTGCAAACACCGGGGAGCTGTTTTTT. The chain recombines TRBV4-2 with TRBJ2-2; D remains ambiguous. CDR1 and CDR2 (germline): LGHNA, YNFKEQ. CDR3 length: 15 amino acids. V lost 0 bases to trimming and J lost 2 bases, with 7 bases between them.